This TCR beta chain was profiled in a study of T cell responses to AZD1222 COVID-19 vaccine. Study observations and caveats: AZD1222 recipients seropositive at baseline numbered only six. Females made up more of the donors, who were largely white British, and clonal diversity may have come out too low. Researchers report vaccine-associated CD4 TCRs spanning spike, with dominance at 160-218 and 743-854.

The germline V gene has CDR1 SGHAT and CDR2 FQNNGV. The CDR3 runs 14 residues. Trimming at V came to 5 bases and at J to 9 bases, leaving 11 bases not matched to a gene. The table came from immunoSEQ multiplex PCR; TCRdb's copy has only in-frame clones and leaves some out. The repertoire has 85,000 to 130,000 clones, around nine tenths of them found once; the top ten carry about 3%. Comment on this clone: Its antigen is still unknown.

The sequence derives from an adult in good health. The chain is built from TRBV11-2 and TRBJ2-7; 9 nucleotides line up with TRBD1. The sequences come from peripheral blood, collected on day 0 of AZD1222 vaccination. As DNA, the CDR3 is TGTGCCAGCAGCCACCGGGACAGGGTCGATAGGCAGTACTTC. Protein product: CASSHRDRVDRQYF.